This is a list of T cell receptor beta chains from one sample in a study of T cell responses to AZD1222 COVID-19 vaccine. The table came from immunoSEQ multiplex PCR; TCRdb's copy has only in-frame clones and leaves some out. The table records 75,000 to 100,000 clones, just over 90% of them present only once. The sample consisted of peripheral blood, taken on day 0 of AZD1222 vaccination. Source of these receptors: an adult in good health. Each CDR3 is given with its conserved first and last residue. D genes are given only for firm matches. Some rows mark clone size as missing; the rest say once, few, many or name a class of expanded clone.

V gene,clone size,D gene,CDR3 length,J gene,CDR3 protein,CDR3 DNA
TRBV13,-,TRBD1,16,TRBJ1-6,CASSFYGQGRTSPLHF,TGTGCCAGCAGCTTTTACGGACAGGGTCGGACGTCACCCCTCCACTTT
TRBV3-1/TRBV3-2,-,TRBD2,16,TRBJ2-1,CASSQEGAGGYNEQFF,TGTGCCAGCAGCCAAGAAGGAGCGGGAGGGTACAATGAGCAGTTCTTC
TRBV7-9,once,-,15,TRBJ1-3,CASSLAPGIGNTIYF,TGTGCCAGCAGCTTAGCGCCGGGGATCGGAAACACCATATATTTT
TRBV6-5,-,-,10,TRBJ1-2,CASRIYGYTF,TGTGCCAGCAGGATTTATGGCTACACCTTC
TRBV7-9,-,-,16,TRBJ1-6,CASSHSRETEIPPLHF,TGTGCCAGCAGCCATTCGAGGGAGACAGAAATTCCACCCCTCCACTTT
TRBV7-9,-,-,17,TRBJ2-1,CASSPRTGTADYNEQFF,TGTGCCAGCAGTCCCAGGACTGGGACTGCGGACTACAATGAGCAGTTCTTC
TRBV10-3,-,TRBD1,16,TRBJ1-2,CATRTTDRAQPYGYTF,TGTGCCACCAGAACTACTGACAGGGCCCAGCCCTATGGCTACACCTTC
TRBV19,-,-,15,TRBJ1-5,CASSIFSGNDQPQHF,TGTGCCAGTAGTATTTTTTCAGGAAACGATCAGCCCCAGCATTTT
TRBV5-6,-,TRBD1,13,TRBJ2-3,CASSSGQGYTQYF,TGTGCCAGCAGCAGCGGACAGGGCTATACGCAGTATTTT
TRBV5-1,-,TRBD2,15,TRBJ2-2,CASSGGRGNTGELFF,TGCGCCAGCAGCGGCGGGAGGGGCAACACCGGGGAGCTGTTTTTT
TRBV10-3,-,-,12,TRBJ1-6,CAISEVNSPLHF,TGTGCCATCAGCGAGGTGAATTCACCCCTCCACTTT
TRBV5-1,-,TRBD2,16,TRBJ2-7,CASSLGTLAESYEQYF,TGCGCCAGCAGCTTGGGGACCCTAGCGGAATCCTACGAGCAGTACTTC
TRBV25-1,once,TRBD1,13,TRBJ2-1,CASTHWGQDEQFF,TGTGCCAGCACCCATTGGGGACAGGATGAGCAGTTCTTC
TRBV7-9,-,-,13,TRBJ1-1,CASRQGAGTEAFF,TGTGCCAGCAGACAGGGTGCTGGGACTGAAGCTTTCTTT
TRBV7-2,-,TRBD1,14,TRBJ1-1,CASSWGTANTEAFF,TGTGCCAGCAGCTGGGGGACAGCGAACACTGAAGCTTTCTTT
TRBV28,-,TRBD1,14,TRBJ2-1,CASRQGYGVNEQFF,TGTGCCAGCAGACAGGGGTATGGAGTTAATGAGCAGTTCTTC
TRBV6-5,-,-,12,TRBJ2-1,CASTPRYNEQFF,TGTGCCAGCACCCCACGATACAATGAGCAGTTCTTC
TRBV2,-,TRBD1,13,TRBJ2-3,CASRQGGTDTQYF,TGTGCCAGTAGACAGGGGGGGACAGATACGCAGTATTTT
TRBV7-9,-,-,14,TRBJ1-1,CASSPSGVGTEAFF,TGTGCCAGCAGCCCCAGCGGAGTTGGAACTGAAGCTTTCTTT
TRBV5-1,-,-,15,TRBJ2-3,CASSPTGDSTDTQYF,TGCGCCAGCAGCCCAACCGGGGACAGCACAGATACGCAGTATTTT
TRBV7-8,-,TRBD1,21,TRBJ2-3,CASSTKRPGTGGARSTDTQYF,TGTGCCAGCAGCACAAAAAGGCCCGGGACAGGGGGCGCGAGAAGCACAGATACGCAGTATTTT
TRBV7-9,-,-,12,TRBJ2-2,CASSLSPGELFF,TGTGCCAGCAGCTTATCTCCCGGGGAGCTGTTTTTT
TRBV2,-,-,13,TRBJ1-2,CASIPGPTYGYTF,TGTGCCAGCATCCCCGGACCCACCTATGGCTACACCTTC
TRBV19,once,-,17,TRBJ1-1,CASSIQTGQPTNTEAFF,TGTGCCAGTAGTATCCAGACAGGACAGCCAACGAACACTGAAGCTTTCTTT
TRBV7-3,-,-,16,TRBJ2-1,CASSLDLGTSNNEQFF,TGTGCCAGCAGCTTAGACCTCGGGACGAGCAACAATGAGCAGTTCTTC
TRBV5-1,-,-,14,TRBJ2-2,CASSRHMNTGELFF,TGCGCCAGCAGCCGACACATGAACACCGGGGAGCTGTTTTTT
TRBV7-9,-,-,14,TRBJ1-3,CASSFAGAGNTIYF,TGTGCCAGCAGCTTCGCGGGGGCTGGAAACACCATATATTTT
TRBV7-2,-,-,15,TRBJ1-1,CASSLETLRDTEAFF,TGTGCCAGCAGCTTAGAGACTTTACGGGACACTGAAGCTTTCTTT
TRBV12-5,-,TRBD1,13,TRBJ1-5,CASGQDRSQPQHF,TGTGCTAGTGGTCAGGACAGGAGTCAGCCCCAGCATTTT
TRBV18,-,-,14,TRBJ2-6,CASSLQSGANVLTF,TGTGCCAGCTCACTACAGTCTGGGGCCAACGTCCTGACTTTC
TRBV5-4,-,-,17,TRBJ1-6,CASSLGGVSSYNSPLHF,TGTGCCAGCAGCCTGGGGGGTGTAAGCTCCTATAATTCACCCCTCCACTTT
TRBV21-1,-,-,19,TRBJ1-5,CASSTLGDRIGNSNQPQHF,TGTGCCAGCAGCACGTTGGGGGACAGAATAGGAAATAGCAATCAGCCCCAGCATTTT
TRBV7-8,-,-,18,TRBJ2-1,CASSLRARGRESYNEQFF,TGTGCCAGCAGCTTACGGGCGAGGGGGCGGGAATCCTACAATGAGCAGTTCTTC
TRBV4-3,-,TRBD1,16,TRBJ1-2,CASSHVQGAQNYGYTF,TGCGCCAGCAGCCACGTACAGGGGGCGCAGAACTATGGCTACACCTTC
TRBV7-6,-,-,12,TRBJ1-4,CASSAYREKLFF,TGTGCCAGCAGCGCCTATCGGGAAAAACTGTTTTTT
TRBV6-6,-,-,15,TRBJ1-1,CASSYSMLANTEAFF,TGTGCCAGCAGTTACTCGATGCTAGCGAACACTGAAGCTTTCTTT
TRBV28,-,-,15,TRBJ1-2,CASSLPRSRNYGYTF,TGTGCCAGCAGCCTTCCCCGAAGTCGGAACTATGGCTACACCTTC
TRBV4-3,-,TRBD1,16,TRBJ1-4,CASSLVTGTGNEKLFF,TGCGCCAGCAGCCTCGTGACCGGGACAGGGAACGAAAAACTGTTTTTT
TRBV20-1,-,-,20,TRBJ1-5,CSASGLVYGLEDGGNQPQHF,TGCAGTGCTAGTGGGTTGGTATACGGTTTAGAGGACGGTGGCAATCAGCCCCAGCATTTT
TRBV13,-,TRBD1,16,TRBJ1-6,CASSLGLNRDRSPLHF,TGTGCCAGCAGCTTAGGCCTTAACAGGGACAGGTCACCCCTCCACTTT